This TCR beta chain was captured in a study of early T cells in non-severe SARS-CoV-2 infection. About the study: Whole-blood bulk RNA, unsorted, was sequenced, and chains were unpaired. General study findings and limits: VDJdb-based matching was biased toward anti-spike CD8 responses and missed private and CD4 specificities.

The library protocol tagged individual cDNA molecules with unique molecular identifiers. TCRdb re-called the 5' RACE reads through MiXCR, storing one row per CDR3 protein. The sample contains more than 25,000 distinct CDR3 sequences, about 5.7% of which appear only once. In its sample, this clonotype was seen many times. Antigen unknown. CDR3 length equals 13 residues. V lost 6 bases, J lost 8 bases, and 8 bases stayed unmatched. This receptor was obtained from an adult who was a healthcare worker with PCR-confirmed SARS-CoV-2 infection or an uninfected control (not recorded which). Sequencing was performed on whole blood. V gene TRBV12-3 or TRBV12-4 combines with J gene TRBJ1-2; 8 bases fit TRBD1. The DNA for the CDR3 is TGTGCCAGCAGCCCCGGACAGGGATTGGGCTACACCTTC. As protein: CASSPGQGLGYTF.